These 4 T cell receptor beta chains originate from one sample sequenced in a study of OX40 agonist ivuxolimab in advanced cancers. Clones were sequenced by immunoSEQ multiplex PCR, and TCRdb holds only the in-frame ones, with some missing. Of roughly 67,000 clones listed, 75% to 90% were seen once; the top ten hold 4% to 5%. The sequenced sample was CD4+ or CD8+ T cells sorted from blood, obtained in a trial of the OX40 agonist ivuxolimab. The receptors here all came from an adult with an advanced solid tumor such as melanoma, head and neck, liver or kidney cancer.

This clone was counted a single time. The genes are TRBV9 and TRBJ2-6; tentative D call: TRBD1 (6 bases). This CDR3 region has 14 residues. The germline V gene encodes CDR1 SGDLS and CDR2 YYNGEE. Trimming took off 6 bases at V and 0 bases at J, with 7 bases between the two ends. The CDR3 sequence is CASKQGSGANVLTF. The DNA of the CDR3 is TGTGCCAGCAAACAGGGCTCTGGGGCCAACGTCCTGACTTTC. Variable domain in full (rest from reference TRBV9 and TRBJ2-6): DSGVTQTPKHLITATGQRVTLRCSPRSGDLSVYWYQQSLDQGLQFLIQYYNGEERAKGNILERFSAQQFPDLHSELNLSSLELGDSALYFCASKQGSGANVLTFGAGSRLTVL.

This rearrangement joins TRBV2 to TRBJ1-1; D not resolved. The germline CDR1 and CDR2 sequences are SNHLY and FYNNEI. This CDR3 has 10 amino acids. The V end was cut by 6 bases, the J end by 11 bases, with 10 bases between. CDR3 in amino acids: CASRNVGAFF. CDR3 nucleotides: TGTGCCAGCAGAAACGTAGGGGCTTTCTTT. Looking up the rest from reference TRBV2 and TRBJ1-1 gives the full variable domain: EPEVTQTPSHQVTQMGQEVILRCVPISNHLYFYWYRQILGQKVEFLVSFYNNEISEKSEIFDDQFSVERPDGSNFTLKIRSTKLEDSAMYFCASRNVGAFFGQGTRLTVV.

The genes are TRBV6-5 and TRBJ1-6, with D unclear. Germline V gene lookup returns CDR1 MNHEY and CDR2 SVGAGI. V was shortened by 6 bases and J by 5 bases, with 8 bases between the two germline ends. This CDR3 is built from 13 residues. The CDR3 protein is CASRARDNSPLHF. DNA for the CDR3: TGTGCCAGCAGGGCTCGCGATAATTCACCCCTCCACTTT.

The chain combines TRBV7-3 with TRBJ2-1; TRBD2 agrees at 13 bases. This CDR3 has 16 amino acids. Trimming removed 2 bases from V and 9 bases from J; junction bases left unmatched: 7. The germline gives CDR1 SGHTA, CDR2 FQGTGA. The CDR3 sequence: CASSLSGLAGRAEQFF. CDR3 bases: TGTGCCAGCAGCTTATCGGGACTAGCGGGACGGGCTGAGCAGTTCTTC.